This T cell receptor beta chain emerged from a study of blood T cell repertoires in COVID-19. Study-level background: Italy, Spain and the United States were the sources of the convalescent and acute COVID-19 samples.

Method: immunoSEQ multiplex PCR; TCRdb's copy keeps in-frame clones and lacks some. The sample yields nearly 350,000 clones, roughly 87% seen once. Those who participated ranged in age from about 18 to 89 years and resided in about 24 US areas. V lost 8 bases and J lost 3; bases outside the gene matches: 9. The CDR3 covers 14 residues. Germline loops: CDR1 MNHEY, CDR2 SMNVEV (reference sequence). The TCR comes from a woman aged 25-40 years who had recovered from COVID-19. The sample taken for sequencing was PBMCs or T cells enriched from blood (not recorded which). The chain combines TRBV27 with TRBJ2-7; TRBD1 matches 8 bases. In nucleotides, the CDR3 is TGTGCCAGCGGCTTGGGAGACAGGGGCTACGAGCAGTACTTC. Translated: CASGLGDRGYEQYF.